A single sample is the source of the 20 T cell receptor beta chains below, sequenced in a study of T cell responses to AZD1222 COVID-19 vaccine. The protocol was immunoSEQ multiplex PCR, while the TCRdb copy is restricted to in-frame clones and leaves out a portion. This sample has approximately 92,000 clones; roughly nine tenths occur once, and the top ten carry less than 3%. The specimen was peripheral blood, collected on day 0 of AZD1222 vaccination. All receptors derive from an adult in good health.

With respect to this clone: One junction end does not reproduce the germline sequence, and a read error may be involved. The chain recombines TRBV5-1 with TRBJ1-6; no firm D call. Per the germline V gene, CDR1 is SGHRS and CDR2 is YFSETQ. The length of the CDR3 is 15 residues. Written as DNA, the CDR3 is TGTGCCAGCAGCTTGGGTGCGGAAACGAATTCACCCCTCCACTTT. Translated, it gives CASSLGAETNSPLHF.

V is TRBV7-2 and J is TRBJ1-4, with D uncertain. V lost 1 base and J lost 5, with 5 bases in between. Germline assignment: CDR1 SGHTA and CDR2 FQGNSA. This CDR3 has 13 amino acids. The CDR3 here is CASSLGGNEKLFF. The CDR3 DNA reads TGTGCCAGCAGCTTAGGGGGAAATGAAAAACTGTTTTTT. Drawing the rest from reference TRBV7-2 and TRBJ1-4, the complete variable domain is GAGVSQSPSNKVTEKGKDVELRCDPISGHTALYWYRQSLGQGLEFLIYFQGNSAPDKSGLPSDRFSAERTGGSVSTLTIQRTQQEDSAVYLCASSLGGNEKLFFGSGTQLSVL.

The chain employs TRBV15 and TRBJ1-5; TRBD1 might be the D (6 bases). Germline loops: CDR1 LNHNV, CDR2 YYDKDF (reference sequence). This CDR3 is 21 amino acids long. V was pared by 1 base and J by 2 bases, with 27 bases between. This chain's CDR3 is CATSRAPKVGSGAGGNQPQHF. For the CDR3, the DNA is TGTGCCACCAGCAGAGCCCCCAAAGTTGGGTCAGGGGCTGGTGGCAATCAGCCCCAGCATTTT.

This clone was picked up a small number of times. J is TRBJ1-1 and V is TRBV5-4, with no clear D. Trimming pared 1 base from V and 4 bases from J, leaving 5 bases between. The germline gives CDR1 SGHNT, CDR2 YYREEE (reference sequence). The length of the CDR3 is 12 residues. CDR3 sequence reads: CASSLLPTEAFF. DNA of the CDR3: TGTGCCAGCAGCTTGCTCCCCACTGAAGCTTTCTTT.

The CDR3 here is CATSGPDSGDDNEQFF. In nucleotides, the CDR3 is TGTGCCACCAGTGGCCCCGATAGCGGAGACGATAATGAGCAGTTCTTC. The chain couples TRBV24-1 to TRBJ2-1; D is perhaps TRBD2 (6 bases). The CDR3 sequence is 16 residues long. Germline-derived CDR1 and CDR2 are KGHDR and SFDVKD. V was trimmed by 5 bases and J by 7 bases, leaving 20 bases between them.

The chain couples TRBV6-2 or TRBV6-3 to TRBJ1-1; 11 bases are a match to TRBD1. Germline CDR1 is MNHEY and CDR2 is SVGEGT. V was clipped by 0 bases and J by 4 bases; unmatched bases: 7. CDR3 length equals 17 residues. The CDR3 is CASSYSMDRGRGTEAFF. The CDR3 DNA sequence: TGTGCCAGCAGTTACTCGATGGACAGGGGGCGCGGCACTGAAGCTTTCTTT.

The chain has TRBV2 and TRBJ2-7; D not resolved. Germline V lookup: CDR1 SNHLY, CDR2 FYNNEI. This CDR3 region has 14 residues. The V gene lost 3 bases and the J gene lost 2 bases, with 11 bases spanning the gap. The CDR3 here is CASSDRRSTYEQYF. DNA of the CDR3: TGTGCCAGCAGTGACAGGAGATCGACCTACGAGCAGTACTTC.

The chain uses TRBV19 and TRBJ2-1; weak D call: TRBD1 (6 bases). CDR1 is LNHDA and CDR2 is SQIVND in the germline V gene (reference sequence). This CDR3 is 14 amino acids long. V gave up 1 base and J gave up 7 bases, with 11 bases separating them. The CDR3 DNA follows: TGTGCCAGTAGTATAGTCAGGGGTGTGAATGAGCAGTTCTTC. Encoded protein: CASSIVRGVNEQFF.

The rearrangement uses TRBV4-1 and TRBJ2-1; 10 bases agree with TRBD2. Germline trimming cut 3 bases from V and 9 bases from J; bases unmatched to any gene: 5. The germline V gene encodes CDR1 MGHRA and CDR2 YSYEKL. This CDR3 spans 14 amino acids. CDR3 nucleotide sequence: TGCGCCAGCAGCCAGGCAGCGGGGGGGCTTGAGCAGTTCTTC. Translating gives CASSQAAGGLEQFF.

The chain couples TRBV7-9 to TRBJ2-3; 9 bases are a match to TRBD1. V gave up 7 bases and J gave up 2 bases; unmatched junction bases: 4. Germline CDR1 is SEHNR and CDR2 is FQNEAQ (reference sequence). The CDR3 totals 14 residues. CDR3 region: CASMRDRATDTQYF. CDR3 DNA: TGTGCCAGCATGCGGGACAGGGCCACAGATACGCAGTATTTT.

The rearrangement uses TRBV23-1 and TRBJ1-6; the match to TRBD1 covers 10 bases. TRBV23-1 falls under the ORF class, with uncertain function. The V and J ends lost 2 bases and 9 bases, in that order; junction bases with no gene match: 10. This CDR3 is built from 17 residues. The CDR3 sequence: CASSQSRDRGLISPLHF. CDR3 DNA: TGCGCCAGCAGTCAAAGTAGGGACAGGGGCCTTATTTCACCCCTCCACTTT.

The gene calls are TRBV5-4 and TRBJ1-2, with 10 bases fitting TRBD1. Germline values: CDR1 SGHNT, CDR2 YYREEE (reference sequence). Germline trimming cut 1 base from V and 5 bases from J; bases unmatched to any gene: 5. CDR3 length equals 15 residues. CDR3: CASSLMRQGAYGYTF. The DNA of the CDR3 is TGTGCCAGCAGCTTGATGCGACAGGGGGCGTATGGCTACACCTTC.

This chain uses TRBV5-4 with TRBJ2-1; 8 bases match TRBD1. CDR3 length: 16 residues. The J segment lost 8 bases and the V segment lost 2 bases, leaving 12 bases of the junction unmatched. Germline CDR1 SGHNT, CDR2 YYREEE (reference sequence). CDR3 sequence reads: CASSFRTGISMYEQFF. The CDR3, as DNA: TGTGCCAGCAGCTTTAGGACAGGGATAAGTATGTATGAGCAGTTCTTC. The whole variable domain, filled in from reference TRBV5-4 and TRBJ2-1, reads ETGVTQSPTHLIKTRGQQVTLRCSSQSGHNTVSWYQQALGQGPQFIFQYYREEENGRGNFPPRFSGLQFPNYSSELNVNALELDDSALYLCASSFRTGISMYEQFFGPGTRLTVL.

This chain links TRBV4-1 with TRBJ1-2; possible D gene TRBD1, 6 bases. Trimming took off 0 bases at V and 4 bases at J, with 12 bases between the two ends. The CDR3 extends over 15 amino acids. The V gene's germline CDR1 is MGHRA and CDR2 YSYEKL. CDR3 protein: CASSQEVGAAYGYTF. The CDR3 DNA is TGCGCCAGCAGCCAAGAGGTGGGGGCCGCCTATGGCTACACCTTC.

The V and J genes are TRBV9 and TRBJ1-2, with a weak D call TRBD1 (5 bases). The germline V gene encodes CDR1 SGDLS and CDR2 YYNGEE. The CDR3 totals 15 residues. Trimming stripped 3 bases from V and 8 bases from J, with 20 bases between. CDR3 residues: CASSADPGGAGGYTF. The CDR3 nucleotides read TGTGCCAGCAGCGCCGACCCGGGAGGGGCGGGGGGCTACACCTTC.

This sequence joins TRBV19 and TRBJ1-5, with TRBD1 as a possible D gene (6 bases). V lost 3 bases and J lost 5, with 14 bases in between. Germline CDR1 reads LNHDA; CDR2 reads SQIVND (reference sequence). The CDR3 runs 15 residues. The CDR3 protein is CASSIFGGQDQPQHF. Written as DNA, the CDR3 is TGTGCCAGTAGTATTTTCGGGGGGCAGGATCAGCCCCAGCATTTT.

This chain joins TRBV6-5 and TRBJ1-3, with a possible D match to TRBD1 (6 bases). The CDR3 sequence is 13 residues long. The V end lost 8 bases, the J end lost 4 bases, and 12 bases lay between the germline ends. CDR1 and CDR2 (germline): MNHEY, SVGAGI. This CDR3 is CASRRGTGNTIYF. As DNA, the CDR3 is TGTGCCAGCCGAAGGGGGACCGGAAACACCATATATTTT.

This clone was observed a single time. The chain carries TRBV28 and TRBJ1-1, with no clear D. The V gene lost 1 base and the J gene lost 8 bases, with 11 bases spanning the gap. There are 13 residues in the CDR3. From germline, CDR1 is MDHEN and CDR2 SYDVKM. In DNA, the CDR3 is TGTGCCAGCAGTTTATCAGGCAATCTGGAAGCTTTCTTT. Protein product: CASSLSGNLEAFF.

The chain has TRBV12-5 and TRBJ2-5; D unresolved. Trimming pared 0 bases from V and 5 bases from J, leaving 7 bases between. Germline-derived CDR1 and CDR2 are LGHNT and FRNRAP. CDR3 size: 13 residues. CDR3 DNA: TGTGCTAGTGGTTTGGTAGGTCGGGAGACCCAGTACTTC. This codes for CASGLVGRETQYF.

V is TRBV5-1 and J is TRBJ1-2; TRBD1 matches at 9 bases. Germline V gives CDR1 SGHRS, CDR2 YFSETQ. There are 13 residues in the CDR3. With 0 bases clipped from V and 12 bases from J, the junction kept 6 bases outside the gene matches. The CDR3 DNA reads as TGCGCCAGCAGCTTGGGGGCCGGACAGGGGAACACCTTC. As protein: CASSLGAGQGNTF.